The sequence of this TCR beta chain was determined in a study of cytotoxic CD8 clonotypes in ibrutinib-treated CLL. As for the study in general: The patients comprised approximately 11 relapsed/refractory and about 15 treatment-naive cases, 17 IGHV unmutated. Notes on the study in general: With treatment, public clonotypes, which were uncommon, either contracted or remained stable.

Genomic DNA in an amount of about 2 micrograms was extracted from cryopreserved PBMCs and used for the preparation of TCR beta libraries. This clone has more than one count but fewer than ten. Its antigen is as yet unknown. Assay used: immunoSEQ multiplex PCR; TCRdb lists only in-frame clones, some missing. The sample carries roughly 250,000 clones, 60% to 75% recorded once. CDR1 SGHTA and CDR2 FQGNSA come from the germline V gene. V was trimmed by 0 bases and J by 3 bases, leaving 9 bases between them. The CDR3 is made up of 15 amino acids. J is TRBJ2-1 and V is TRBV7-2; D uncertain. Sample: PBMCs, taken after 24 months of ibrutinib treatment. The source of this sequence is a human donor with chronic lymphocytic leukemia. The CDR3 region has the DNA TGTGCCAGCAGCTTAGCGGGTGAGAACTACAATGAGCAGTTCTTC. Amino acids: CASSLAGENYNEQFF.